This entry lists 19 T cell receptor beta chains sequenced from one sample in a study of radiotherapy plus CTLA-4 blockade in lung cancer. Sequencing used immunoSEQ multiplex PCR; TCRdb keeps in-frame clones, though not all of them. Among around 110,000 clones listed, over 80% were seen once. The sample was peripheral blood, taken from a patient treated with radiotherapy plus ipilimumab. All receptors come from a human donor with non-small cell lung cancer that progressed on radiotherapy plus ipilimumab.

In regard to this clone: Other DNA sequences in this specimen translate into the identical CDR3. This chain links TRBV15 with TRBJ2-2; 12 bases match TRBD2. The CDR3 is 17 amino acids. Germline loops: CDR1 LNHNV, CDR2 YYDKDF (reference sequence). The J segment lost 7 bases and the V segment lost 0 bases, leaving 6 bases of the junction unmatched. The CDR3 DNA is TGTGCCACCAGCAGAGATCGACTAGCGGGAGTCCACGGGGAGCTGTTTTTT. Translated, it gives CATSRDRLAGVHGELFF.

The genes are TRBV30 and TRBJ1-1; unclear D gene. Germline values: CDR1 GTSNPN, CDR2 SVGIG (reference sequence). The CDR3 sequence is 15 residues long. V was clipped by 3 bases and J by 0 bases, with 14 bases between them. The CDR3 nucleotides are TGTGCCTGGAGAGTAGGAGGTGCTCTGAACACTGAAGCTTTCTTT. This codes for CAWRVGGALNTEAFF.

The chain employs TRBV2 and TRBJ2-7; D is unresolved. The CDR3 consists of 12 residues. Germline values: CDR1 SNHLY, CDR2 FYNNEI. The V gene lost 4 bases and the J gene lost 3 bases, with 7 bases spanning the gap. For the CDR3, the DNA is TGTGCCAGCAGTGCCACAAGCTACGAGCAGTACTTC. Translation: CASSATSYEQYF.

This sequence joins TRBV25-1 and TRBJ2-1; maybe TRBD1 (5 bases). The CDR3 length is 14 residues. Germline V gene data show CDR1 as MGHDK and CDR2 as SYGVNS. V lost 5 bases to trimming and J lost 0 bases, with 8 bases between them. The CDR3 DNA follows: TGTGCCAGCAGTCTGACAGTCTCCTACAATGAGCAGTTCTTC. Translation: CASSLTVSYNEQFF.

This clone showed up just a few times. The chain joins TRBV18 to TRBJ1-3; 7 bases are shared with TRBD1. The germline gives CDR1 KGHSH, CDR2 LQKENI. The CDR3 is 15 residues long. V was pared by 3 bases and J by 0 bases, with 2 bases of the junction left unmatched. CDR3 sequence (DNA): TGTGCCAGCTCACCGGACAGGATCTCTGGAAACACCATATATTTT. Protein: CASSPDRISGNTIYF.

The chain recombines TRBV19 with TRBJ2-1; TRBD1 matches 11 bases. With 5 bases clipped from V and 7 bases from J, the junction kept 7 bases outside the gene matches. CDR1 LNHDA and CDR2 SQIVND come from the germline V gene (reference sequence). This CDR3 is 15 amino acids long. This CDR3 reads CASSSWTGGKNEQFF. The CDR3 bases are TGTGCCAGTAGTTCCTGGACAGGGGGCAAGAATGAGCAGTTCTTC.

This chain links TRBV6-6 with TRBJ1-2; 7 nucleotides match TRBD1. This CDR3 is 15 amino acids long. Germline V lookup: CDR1 MNHNY, CDR2 SVGAGI (reference sequence). V trimming: 6 bases; J trimming: 1 base; junction bases outside the gene matches: 8. The chain's CDR3 is CASRTRGQINYGYTF. The CDR3 coding sequence is TGTGCCAGCAGGACCCGGGGACAGATTAACTATGGCTACACCTTC.

The gene calls are TRBV5-1 and TRBJ2-3, with D maybe TRBD1 (5 bases). The V and J ends lost 5 bases and 1 base respectively, with 5 bases between them. The germline V gene encodes CDR1 SGHRS and CDR2 YFSETQ. This CDR3 contains 12 residues. For the CDR3, the DNA is TGCGCCAGCAGACAGGGCACAGATACGCAGTATTTT. Encoded protein: CASRQGTDTQYF.

The V gene is TRBV9, the J gene TRBJ2-1, with D hard to call. From germline, CDR1 is SGDLS and CDR2 YYNGEE. This CDR3 has 13 residues. Trimming cost V 0 bases and J 6 bases, with 7 bases left between them. The CDR3 nucleotides are TGTGCCAGCAGCGTAGCAGGCCTCAATGAGCAGTTCTTC. It translates to CASSVAGLNEQFF.

The V gene is TRBV29-1, the J gene TRBJ2-1; D possibly corresponds to TRBD1 (9 bases). Trimming removed 6 bases at V and 7 bases at J, with 16 bases between. In germline, CDR1 is SQVTM, CDR2 ANQGSEA. This CDR3 has 13 amino acids. CDR3 DNA: TGCAGCGTCGGACAGGGGACTAGGAATGAGCAGTTCTTC. Its protein product is CSVGQGTRNEQFF.

This clone has a handful of counts. The chain recombines TRBV25-1 with TRBJ2-3; perhaps TRBD2 as D (7 bases). The CDR3 extends over 15 amino acids. CDR1 is MGHDK and CDR2 is SYGVNS in the germline V gene. The V end lost 3 bases, the J end lost 3 bases, and 13 bases lay between the germline ends. CDR3 region: CASSDGRGRTDTQYF. As DNA, the CDR3 is TGTGCCAGCAGTGATGGGCGGGGGCGGACAGATACGCAGTATTTT.

This clone was seen more than once but under ten times. The chain employs TRBV19 and TRBJ1-2; 9 nucleotides match TRBD1. The length of the CDR3 is 14 residues. J lost 5 bases, V lost 5 bases, and 6 bases had no gene match. CDR1 and CDR2 from the germline V gene are LNHDA and SQIVND (reference sequence). The DNA for the CDR3 is TGTGCCAGTAGTGTACAGGGGGCGAAGTATGGCTACACCTTC. Residues: CASSVQGAKYGYTF.

The J gene is TRBJ1-4, the V gene TRBV11-2; D possibly corresponds to TRBD1 (6 bases). Germline loops: CDR1 SGHAT, CDR2 FQNNGV. The CDR3 is 15 amino acids. V lost 1 base to trimming and J lost 5 bases, with 11 bases between them. In DNA, the CDR3 is TGTGCCAGCAGCTTAGGTTTGGGGGGCAATGAAAAACTGTTTTTT. Protein: CASSLGLGGNEKLFF.

J is TRBJ1-1 and V is TRBV4-1; D is unclear. This CDR3 comprises 14 residues. Trimming cost V 4 bases and J 4 bases, with 13 bases left between them. CDR1 is MGHRA and CDR2 is YSYEKL in the germline V gene. The CDR3 DNA is TGCGCCAGCAGCCCGCGGACTGGTATCACTGAAGCTTTCTTT. Translated, it gives CASSPRTGITEAFF.

The chain links TRBV2 to TRBJ2-1, with D uncertain. V was pared by 5 bases and J by 8 bases, with 16 bases between. CDR1 is SNHLY and CDR2 is FYNNEI in the germline V gene. The length of the CDR3 is 14 residues. The CDR3 here is CASSLFRAPDEQFF. The CDR3 DNA reads TGTGCCAGCAGTCTTTTTAGGGCCCCCGATGAGCAGTTCTTC.

The gene calls are TRBV6-4 and TRBJ1-5; no definite D call. Germline CDR1 is MRHNA and CDR2 is SNTAGT. V was clipped by 0 bases and J by 9 bases, with 18 bases between them. This CDR3 is built from 16 residues. CDR3 DNA: TGTGCCAGCAGTGACTCTTTAAATACGGGGAAGAGGCCCCAGCATTTT. It codes for CASSDSLNTGKRPQHF.

This chain connects TRBV18 to TRBJ2-1, with D unclear. Trimming took off 3 bases at V and 6 bases at J, with 12 bases between the two ends. CDR1 KGHSH and CDR2 LQKENI come from the germline V gene. This CDR3 comprises 14 residues. This chain's CDR3 is CASSPRGVVNEQFF. In DNA form, the CDR3 reads TGTGCCAGCTCACCTCGTGGAGTAGTCAATGAGCAGTTCTTC.

V and J are TRBV15 and TRBJ1-5, with 11 bases fitting TRBD1. V lost 3 bases to trimming and J lost 3 bases; unmatched junction nucleotides: 4. Germline assignment: CDR1 LNHNV and CDR2 YYDKDF (reference sequence). CDR3 length: 16 amino acids. The chain's CDR3 is CATSSWTGGVNQPQHF. The CDR3 DNA reads TGTGCCACCAGCAGTTGGACAGGGGGCGTCAATCAGCCCCAGCATTTT.

The chain joins TRBV19 to TRBJ2-6; D gene unclear. CDR3 length equals 16 residues. CDR1 LNHDA and CDR2 SQIVND come from the germline V gene (reference sequence). Trimming shortened V by 5 bases and J by 0 bases, and 11 bases separated the two germline ends. CDR3 sequence: CASSPGRFSGANVLTF. CDR3 bases: TGTGCCAGTAGTCCCGGTCGGTTCTCTGGGGCCAACGTCCTGACTTTC.